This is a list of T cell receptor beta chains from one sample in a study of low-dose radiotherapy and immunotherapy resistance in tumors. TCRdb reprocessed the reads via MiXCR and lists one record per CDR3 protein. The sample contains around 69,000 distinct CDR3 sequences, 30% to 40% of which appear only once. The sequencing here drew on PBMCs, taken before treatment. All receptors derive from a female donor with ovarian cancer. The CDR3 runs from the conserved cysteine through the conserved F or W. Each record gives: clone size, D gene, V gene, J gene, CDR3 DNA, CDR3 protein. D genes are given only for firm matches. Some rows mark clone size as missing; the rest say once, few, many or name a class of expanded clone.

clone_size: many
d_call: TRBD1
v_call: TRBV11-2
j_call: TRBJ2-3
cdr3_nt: TGTGCCAGCAGCTCTCGACAGGGGGTTGGGACAGATACGCAGTATTTT
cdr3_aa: CASSSRQGVGTDTQYF

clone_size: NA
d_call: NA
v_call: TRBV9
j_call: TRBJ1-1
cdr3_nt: TGTGCCAGCAGCGTAGTTGAAGGGAGGTCCACTGAAGCTTTCTTT
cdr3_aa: CASSVVEGRSTEAFF

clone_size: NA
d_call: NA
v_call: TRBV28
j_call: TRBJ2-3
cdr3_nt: TGTGCCAGCAGCCGCCATGCGGATAGCACAGATACGCAGTATTTT
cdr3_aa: CASSRHADSTDTQYF

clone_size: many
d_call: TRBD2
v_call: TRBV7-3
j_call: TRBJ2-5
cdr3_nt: TGTGCCAGCAGCCCGGGGACTAGCGGGGGGGCCTCCCAAGAGACCCAGTACTTC
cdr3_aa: CASSPGTSGGASQETQYF

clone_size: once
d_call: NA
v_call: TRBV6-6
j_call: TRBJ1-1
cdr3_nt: TGTGCCAGCAGTAACGGGGGGGGGGGGCGCAACACTGAAGCTTTCTTT
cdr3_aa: CASSNGGGGRNTEAFF

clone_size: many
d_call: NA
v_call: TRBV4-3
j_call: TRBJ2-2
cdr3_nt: TGCGCCAGCAGCCAAGACCGAGGGACCACAAACACCGGGGAGCTGTTTTTT
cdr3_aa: CASSQDRGTTNTGELFF

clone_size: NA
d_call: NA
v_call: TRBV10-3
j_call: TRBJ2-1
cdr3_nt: TGTGCCATCAGTGAGCGGGGCACCAATGAGCAGTTCTTC
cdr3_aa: CAISERGTNEQFF

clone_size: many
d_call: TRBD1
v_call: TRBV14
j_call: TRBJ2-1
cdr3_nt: TGTGCCAGCAGCCCTCAGAGGAGGAGACAGGGGGGGGACAATGAGCAGTTCTTC
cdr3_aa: CASSPQRRRQGGDNEQFF

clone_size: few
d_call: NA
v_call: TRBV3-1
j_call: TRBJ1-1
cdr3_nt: TGTGCCAGCAGCCAAGGCCGGGGGGTGATCACTGAAGCTTTCTTT
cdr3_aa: CASSQGRGVITEAFF

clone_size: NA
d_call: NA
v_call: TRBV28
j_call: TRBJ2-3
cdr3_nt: TGTGCCAGCAGTTCCGTCCGGGACCCCGGGGAAGATACGCAGTATTTT
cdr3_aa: CASSSVRDPGEDTQYF

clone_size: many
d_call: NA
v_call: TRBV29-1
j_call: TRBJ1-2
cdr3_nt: TGCAGCCACGAAAGTGGGGTAGGCTACACCTTC
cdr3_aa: CSHESGVGYTF

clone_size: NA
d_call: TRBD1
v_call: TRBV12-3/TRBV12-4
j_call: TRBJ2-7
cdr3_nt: TGTGCCAGCAGTCGGCCAGGGGGCGGGGTAAACTACGAGCAGTACTTC
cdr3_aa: CASSRPGGGVNYEQYF

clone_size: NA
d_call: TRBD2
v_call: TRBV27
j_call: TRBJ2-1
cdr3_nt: TGTGCCACCAGTGGTACGAGCGGGGGTTACAATGAGCAGTTCTTC
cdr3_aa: CATSGTSGGYNEQFF

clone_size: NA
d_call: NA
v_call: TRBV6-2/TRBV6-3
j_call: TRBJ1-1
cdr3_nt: TGTGCCAGCAGACGGGACGGGCAGAACACTGAAGCTTTCTTT
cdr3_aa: CASRRDGQNTEAFF

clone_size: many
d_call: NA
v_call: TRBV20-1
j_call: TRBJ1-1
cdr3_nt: TGCAGTGCTAGTTTAAGCAGGAACACTGAAGCTTTCTTT
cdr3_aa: CSASLSRNTEAFF

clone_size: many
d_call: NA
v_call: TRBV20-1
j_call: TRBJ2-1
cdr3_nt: TGCAGTGCAACCCGACCTGGGAGGTACAATGAGCAGTTCTTC
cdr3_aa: CSATRPGRYNEQFF

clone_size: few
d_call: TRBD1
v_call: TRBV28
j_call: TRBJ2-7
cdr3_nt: TGTGCCAGCAGTCCCGGGACAGCCACCTACGAGCAGTACTTC
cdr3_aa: CASSPGTATYEQYF

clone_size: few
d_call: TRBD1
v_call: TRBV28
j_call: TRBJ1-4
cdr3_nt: TGTGCCGCCAGGGGGCCAACTAATGAAAAACTGTTTTTT
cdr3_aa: CAARGPTNEKLFF

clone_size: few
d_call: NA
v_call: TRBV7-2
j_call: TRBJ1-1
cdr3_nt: TGTGCCAGCAGCTTATTGGGGACACCTCAAGAAGCTTTCTTT
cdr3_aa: CASSLLGTPQEAFF

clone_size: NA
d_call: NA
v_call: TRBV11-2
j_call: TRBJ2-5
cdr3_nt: TGTGCCAGCAGCTTAGGAAACTCGGTCGCCCAAGAGACCCAGTACTTC
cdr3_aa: CASSLGNSVAQETQYF

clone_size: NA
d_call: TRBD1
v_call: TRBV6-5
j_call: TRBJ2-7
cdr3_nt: TGTGCCAGCAGTTACGTACAGGGGGTCAGGGAGCAGTACTTC
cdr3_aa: CASSYVQGVREQYF

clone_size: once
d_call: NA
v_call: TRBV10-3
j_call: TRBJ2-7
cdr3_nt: TGTGCCATCACCCGGACCCCATCTACCTACGAGCAGTACTTC
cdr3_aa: CAITRTPSTYEQYF

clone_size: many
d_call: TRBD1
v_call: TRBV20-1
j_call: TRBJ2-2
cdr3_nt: TGCAGTGCTAGCAGGGGGCTCACCGGGGAGCTGTTTTTT
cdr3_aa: CSASRGLTGELFF

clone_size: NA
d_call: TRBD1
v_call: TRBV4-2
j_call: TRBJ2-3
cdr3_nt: TGTGCCAGCAGCCGAGGGACAGGGAAAGATACGCAGTATTTT
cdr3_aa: CASSRGTGKDTQYF

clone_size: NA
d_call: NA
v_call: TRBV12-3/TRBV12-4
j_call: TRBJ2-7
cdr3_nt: TGTGCCAGCAGTTCCGTTGACGGGACCTACGAGCAGTACTTC
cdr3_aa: CASSSVDGTYEQYF

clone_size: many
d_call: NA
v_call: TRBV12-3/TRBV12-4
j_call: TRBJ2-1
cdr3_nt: TGTGCCAGCAGTCTCGCTTACAATGAGCAGTTCTTC
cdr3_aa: CASSLAYNEQFF

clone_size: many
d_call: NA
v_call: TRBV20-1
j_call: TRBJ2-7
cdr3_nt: TGCAGTGCAACGACAGACTACGAGCAGTACTTC
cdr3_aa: CSATTDYEQYF

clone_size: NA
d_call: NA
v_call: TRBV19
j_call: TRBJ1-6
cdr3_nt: TGTGCCAGTAGTCCCCCCGGGACAAACACTTACCCCCTCCACTTT
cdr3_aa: CASSPPGTNTYPLHF

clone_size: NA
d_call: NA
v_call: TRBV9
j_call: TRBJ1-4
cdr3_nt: TGTGCCAGCAGCGTAGAAAGGGTGGGTGAAAAACTGTTTTTT
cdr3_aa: CASSVERVGEKLFF

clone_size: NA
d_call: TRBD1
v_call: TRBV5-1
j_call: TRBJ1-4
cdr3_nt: TGCGCCAGCAGCTTGACAGGGGTGGGCTATGAAAAACTGTTTTTT
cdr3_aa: CASSLTGVGYEKLFF

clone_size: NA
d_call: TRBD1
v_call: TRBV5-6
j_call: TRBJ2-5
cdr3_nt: TGTGCCAGCAGCTTTGACAGGGTTGAGACCCAGTACTTC
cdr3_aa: CASSFDRVETQYF

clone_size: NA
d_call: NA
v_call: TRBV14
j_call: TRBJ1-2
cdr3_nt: TGTGCCAGCAGCCCCCGATTGGATGGTGTCGGGGGCTACACCTTC
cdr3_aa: CASSPRLDGVGGYTF

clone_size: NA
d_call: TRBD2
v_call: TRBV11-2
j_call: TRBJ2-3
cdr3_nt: TGTGCCAGCAGCCCAACTAGCGGGGGGGGGCAGTCAACGCAGTATTTT
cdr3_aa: CASSPTSGGGQSTQYF

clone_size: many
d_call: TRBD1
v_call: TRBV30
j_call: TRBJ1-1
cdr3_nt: TGTGCCTGGGGCAGGGGGATGAACACTGAAGCTTTCTTT
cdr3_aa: CAWGRGMNTEAFF

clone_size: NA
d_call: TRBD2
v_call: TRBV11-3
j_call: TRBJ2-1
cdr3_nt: TGTGCCAGCAACCGAACCAGTCCGGGGCTAGCGGGCTTCTCCCTCAATGAGCAGTTCTTC
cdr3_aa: CASNRTSPGLAGFSLNEQFF

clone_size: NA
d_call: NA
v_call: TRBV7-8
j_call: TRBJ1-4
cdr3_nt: TGTGCCAGCAGCTTAGCCGCGGCAACCGTGGGTTATGTTTATAATGAAAAACTGTTTTTT
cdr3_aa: CASSLAAATVGYVYNEKLFF

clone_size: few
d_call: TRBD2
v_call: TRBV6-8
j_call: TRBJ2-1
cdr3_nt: TGTGCCAGCAGTTACTCGGGACTAGCGGGCCTCAGAAGGGATTACAATGAGCAGTTCTTC
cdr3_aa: CASSYSGLAGLRRDYNEQFF

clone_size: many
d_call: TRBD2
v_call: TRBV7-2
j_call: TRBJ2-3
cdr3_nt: TGTGCCAGCAGCTTAGCGCCGGGACTAGCGGGAGGTGGGGGTACGCAGTATTTT
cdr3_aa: CASSLAPGLAGGGGTQYF

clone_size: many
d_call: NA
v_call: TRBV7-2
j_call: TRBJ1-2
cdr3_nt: TGTGCCAGCAGCTCCGAGGGGCTGGGCTACACCTTC
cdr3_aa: CASSSEGLGYTF

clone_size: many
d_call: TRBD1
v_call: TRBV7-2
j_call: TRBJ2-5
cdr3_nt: TGTGCCAGCAGCTTACTGGGACAGGGGGGCGAGACCCAGTACTTC
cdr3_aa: CASSLLGQGGETQYF

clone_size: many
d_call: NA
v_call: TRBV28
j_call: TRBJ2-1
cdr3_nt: TGTGCCAGCAGTCGGGACCGTAGGGTTGAGCAGTTCTTC
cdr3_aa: CASSRDRRVEQFF

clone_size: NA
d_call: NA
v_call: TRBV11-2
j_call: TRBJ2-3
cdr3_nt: TGTGCCAGCAGCTTAGATTTTAGCAGGGCGGCTAGCCTGTATTTT
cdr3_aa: CASSLDFSRAASLYF

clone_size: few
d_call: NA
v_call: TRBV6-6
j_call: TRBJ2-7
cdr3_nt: TGTGCCAGCAGTTACTCCGGGGGCGAGCAGTACTTC
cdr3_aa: CASSYSGGEQYF

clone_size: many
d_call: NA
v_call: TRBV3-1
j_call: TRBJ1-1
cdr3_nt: TGTGCCAGCAGCTCCCGGCCCGAGGGTGAAGCTTTCTTT
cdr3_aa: CASSSRPEGEAFF

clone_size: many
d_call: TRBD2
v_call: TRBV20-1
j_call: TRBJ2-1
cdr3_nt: TGCAGTGCTAGATCTCCGGGACTAGCGGGAGATTCCTCCTACAATGAGCAGTTCTTC
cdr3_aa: CSARSPGLAGDSSYNEQFF

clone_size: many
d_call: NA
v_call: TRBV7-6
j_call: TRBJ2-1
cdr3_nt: TGTGCCAGCAGCTCCCTCAGCTACAATGAGCAGTTCTTC
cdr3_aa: CASSSLSYNEQFF

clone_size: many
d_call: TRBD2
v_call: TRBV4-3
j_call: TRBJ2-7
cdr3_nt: TGCGCCAGCAGCCAAGTAGGGACTAGCGGGAGGTGGTCCTCTTACGAGCAGTACTTC
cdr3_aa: CASSQVGTSGRWSSYEQYF

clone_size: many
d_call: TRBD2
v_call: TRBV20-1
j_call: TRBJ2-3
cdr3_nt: TGCAGTGGGTTAGCGGGAGCGGATACGCAGTATTTT
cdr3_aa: CSGLAGADTQYF

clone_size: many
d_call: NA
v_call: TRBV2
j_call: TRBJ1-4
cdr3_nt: TGTGCCAGCAGTGAAACAGCAACTAATGAAAAACTGTTTTTT
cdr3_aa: CASSETATNEKLFF

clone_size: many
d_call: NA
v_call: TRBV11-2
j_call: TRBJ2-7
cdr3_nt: TGTGCCAGCAGTAAGGGGGGCGAGATAGACTACGAGCAGTACTTC
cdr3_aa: CASSKGGEIDYEQYF

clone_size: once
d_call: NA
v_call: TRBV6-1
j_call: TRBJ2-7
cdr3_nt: TGTGCCAGCAGTAAAAAAAATTCCTACGAGCAGTACTTC
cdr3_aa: CASSKKNSYEQYF

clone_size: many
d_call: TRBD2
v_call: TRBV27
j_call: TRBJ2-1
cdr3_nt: TGTGCCAGCAGTCTCCGACTAGCGGGAGCATATGAGCAGTTCTTC
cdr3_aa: CASSLRLAGAYEQFF

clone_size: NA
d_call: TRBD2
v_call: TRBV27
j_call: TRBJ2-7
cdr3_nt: TGTGCCGCCAGGACTAGCGGGGGAAGCGAGCAGTACTTC
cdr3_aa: CAARTSGGSEQYF

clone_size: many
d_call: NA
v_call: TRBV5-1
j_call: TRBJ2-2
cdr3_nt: TGCGCCAGCAGCGGGTTAGGTGGTCAACCCGGGGAGCTGTTTTTT
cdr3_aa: CASSGLGGQPGELFF

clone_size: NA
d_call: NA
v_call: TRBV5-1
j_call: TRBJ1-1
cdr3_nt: TGCGCCAGCAACGGTCCAGGGATTCGAAACACTGAAGCTTTCTTT
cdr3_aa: CASNGPGIRNTEAFF

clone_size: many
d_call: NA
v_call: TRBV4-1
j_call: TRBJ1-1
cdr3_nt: TGCGCCAGCAGCCAAGCTCCCACGGGGTATGGGAACACTGAAGCTTTCTTT
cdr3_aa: CASSQAPTGYGNTEAFF

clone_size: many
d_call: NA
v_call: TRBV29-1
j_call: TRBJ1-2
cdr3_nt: TGCAGCGCCACCGACAGTAACCTCTCAGGCTACACCTTC
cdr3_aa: CSATDSNLSGYTF